The 25 T cell receptor beta chains presented below share a single source sample, sequenced in a study of blood T cell repertoires in COVID-19. The table came from immunoSEQ multiplex PCR; TCRdb's copy has only in-frame clones and leaves some out. The data hold about 200,000 clones, with approximately 81% observed a single time. The specimen was peripheral blood. The source of these receptors is a woman at least 80 years old with acute or convalescent COVID-19.

The V call is TRBV18, the J call TRBJ2-7, with D possibly matching TRBD2 (5 bases). Germline V gene sequence: CDR1 KGHSH, CDR2 LQKENI. The CDR3 length is 16 residues. Deletions cut 0 bases from V and 3 bases from J, with 15 bases between. CDR3 nucleotide sequence: TGTGCCAGCTCACCACCTCACGGGGTCGGCCACTACGAGCAGTACTTC. Residues: CASSPPHGVGHYEQYF.

This clone occurred a few times. The chain uses TRBV29-1 and TRBJ1-1, with D tentatively TRBD1 (5 bases). Germline CDR1 reads SQVTM; CDR2 reads ANQGSEA. CDR3 length: 13 amino acids. Trimming took 2 bases from V and 5 from J, leaving 12 bases between them. The CDR3: CSVERQGGTEAFF. The CDR3 DNA reads as TGCAGCGTTGAAAGGCAGGGAGGTACTGAAGCTTTCTTT.

This sequence joins TRBV7-3 and TRBJ1-2; 8 positions match TRBD1. Per the germline V gene, CDR1 is SGHTA and CDR2 is FQGTGA. Germline trimming cut 5 bases from V and 5 bases from J; bases unmatched to any gene: 10. The CDR3 is 15 residues long. The CDR3 coding sequence is TGTGCCAGCAGCCCCGGGACAGGACCACTATATGGCTACACCTTC. Translated, it gives CASSPGTGPLYGYTF.

V gene TRBV7-2 combines with J gene TRBJ1-2, with a weak D call TRBD1 (6 bases). The CDR3 loop spans 13 amino acids. The V end was cut by 5 bases, the J end by 5 bases, with 12 bases between. Per germline, CDR1 SGHTA and CDR2 FQGNSA. The CDR3 protein is CASSEGGGYGYTF. The CDR3 region has the DNA TGTGCCAGCAGCGAGGGAGGGGGTTATGGCTACACCTTC.

The chain uses TRBV5-8 and TRBJ2-3, with TRBD1 matching over 7 bases. CDR3 length equals 16 residues. After removal of 4 bases from V and 10 bases from J, the junction contained 18 bases not matched to a gene. Per germline, CDR1 SGHTS and CDR2 YDEGEE. CDR3 sequence reads: CASSTMDRLNPLSQYF. The CDR3 region has the DNA TGTGCCAGCAGCACAATGGACAGGCTTAATCCCCTATCGCAGTATTTT.

This chain connects TRBV7-2 to TRBJ2-5; maybe TRBD1 (5 bases). The CDR3 length is 14 residues. V dropped 0 bases and J dropped 6 bases, with 11 bases sitting between them. The germline V gene encodes CDR1 SGHTA and CDR2 FQGNSA. The CDR3 loop reads CASSLAVQGQTQYF. The CDR3 DNA reads TGTGCCAGCAGCTTAGCGGTGCAGGGCCAGACCCAGTACTTC.

The V gene is TRBV28, the J gene TRBJ2-1, with 13 bases matching TRBD2. The CDR3 extends over 15 amino acids. Per germline, CDR1 MDHEN and CDR2 SYDVKM. J gave up 8 bases and V 6 bases, and 7 bases lay outside the gene matches. CDR3 sequence reads: CASRGRTSGSDEQFF. For the CDR3, the DNA is TGTGCCAGCAGGGGACGGACTAGCGGGAGCGATGAGCAGTTCTTC.

The chain combines TRBV18 with TRBJ1-1, with D perhaps matching TRBD1 (6 bases). Germline V lookup: CDR1 KGHSH, CDR2 LQKENI. CDR3 length: 14 residues. V was cut by 2 bases and J by 1 base, with 8 bases left in between. The CDR3, as DNA: TGTGCCAGCTCACCATTACAGGGGAACACTGAAGCTTTCTTT. It encodes CASSPLQGNTEAFF.

J is TRBJ2-7 and V is TRBV27; perhaps TRBD1 as D (6 bases). Germline V gives CDR1 MNHEY, CDR2 SMNVEV (reference sequence). CDR3 size: 16 residues. V lost 2 bases to trimming and J lost 2 bases, with 16 bases between them. CDR3 sequence reads: CASSLNSLAGAYEQYF. The CDR3 DNA is TGTGCCAGCAGTTTAAACTCCTTGGCAGGGGCCTACGAGCAGTACTTC.

This clone was counted only a few times. The chain has TRBV30 and TRBJ2-7, with D maybe TRBD1 (5 bases). CDR1 and CDR2 from the germline V gene are GTSNPN and SVGIG (reference sequence). V lost 2 bases to trimming and J lost 7 bases, with 18 bases between them. The CDR3 totals 14 residues. The CDR3 coding sequence is TGTGCCTGGAGTAGAGCTCAGGGCTTTATGGAGCAGTACTTC. Protein product: CAWSRAQGFMEQYF.

The sample holds one count of this clone. The chain couples TRBV19 to TRBJ1-1; 7 nucleotides line up with TRBD1. From germline, CDR1 is LNHDA and CDR2 SQIVND (reference sequence). V was clipped by 7 bases and J by 6 bases; unmatched bases: 11. CDR3 length: 14 amino acids. This chain's CDR3 is CASTSTGRDPEAFF. CDR3 in DNA: TGTGCCAGTACTTCGACAGGGCGAGACCCTGAAGCTTTCTTT.

This clone was observed a few times. The rearrangement joins TRBV6-5 to TRBJ1-1, with 7 bases aligning to TRBD1. CDR3 length equals 14 residues. V trimming: 6 bases; J trimming: 10 bases; junction bases outside the gene matches: 14. CDR1 and CDR2 (germline): MNHEY, SVGAGI. The DNA for the CDR3 is TGTGCCAGCAGCCGGAACTACAGGGGATTCGGAGCTTTCTTT. Amino acids: CASSRNYRGFGAFF.

This chain uses TRBV7-2 with TRBJ1-2, with D hard to call. Germline V gene data show CDR1 as SGHTA and CDR2 as FQGNSA. V lost 0 bases, J lost 3 bases, and 11 bases lay in between. The CDR3 covers 15 residues. As DNA, the CDR3 is TGTGCCAGCAGCTTAGCCAAGAACGGTTACTATGGCTACACCTTC. Protein: CASSLAKNGYYGYTF.

CDR3 region: CASSRTSGGVGNQPQHF. DNA of the CDR3: TGTGCCAGTAGTCGCACCTCGGGGGGGGTAGGCAATCAGCCCCAGCATTTT. The chain carries TRBV19 and TRBJ1-5, with D possibly being TRBD1 (5 bases). The germline CDR1 and CDR2 sequences are LNHDA and SQIVND (reference sequence). CDR3 length: 17 amino acids. V was shortened by 5 bases and J by 2 bases, with 19 bases between the two germline ends.

This clone was seen just once. V usage is TRBV18 and J usage is TRBJ1-2, with 7 positions matching TRBD1. J was trimmed by 4 bases and V by 3 bases; bases with no gene match: 8. The CDR3 runs 15 residues. Germline V CDR1 and CDR2: KGHSH, LQKENI. CDR3 nucleotides: TGTGCCAGCTCACCGCCCAACAGGGGAGGCTATGGCTACACCTTC. Its protein is CASSPPNRGGYGYTF.

V gene TRBV7-9 combines with J gene TRBJ1-4, with 9 bases aligning to TRBD1. The CDR3 is made up of 14 amino acids. Germline values: CDR1 SEHNR, CDR2 FQNEAQ (reference sequence). Germline trimming cut 4 bases from V and 8 bases from J; bases unmatched to any gene: 5. CDR3 region: CASSSWTGVEKLFF. CDR3 sequence (DNA): TGTGCCAGCAGCTCTTGGACAGGGGTGGAAAAACTGTTTTTT.

With respect to this clone: Sequence at one end of the junction differs from germline and may be a read error. The genes are TRBV27 and TRBJ2-1; D gene unclear. Germline V gene data show CDR1 as MNHEY and CDR2 as SMNVEV (reference sequence). The length of the CDR3 is 13 residues. The CDR3 DNA reads as TGTGCCAGCAGCTTATTAAACTACAATGAGCAGTTCTTC. The encoded protein is CASSLLNYNEQFF.

This clone has a single count. The chain is built from TRBV5-4 and TRBJ1-1, with 9 nucleotides matching TRBD1. This CDR3 comprises 16 residues. Unmatched junction bases numbered 12, after V lost 4 bases and J lost 5 bases. The germline V gene encodes CDR1 SGHNT and CDR2 YYREEE (reference sequence). The CDR3 coding sequence is TGTGCCAGCAGCGGGGGTCGGACAGGGGTTTTAACTGAAGCTTTCTTT. It translates to CASSGGRTGVLTEAFF.

The chain carries TRBV27 and TRBJ1-2; 7 bases match TRBD1. The CDR3 sequence is 14 residues long. Losses at the gene ends were 6 bases for V and 0 bases for J; bases not matched to a gene: 4. Per the germline V gene, CDR1 is MNHEY and CDR2 is SMNVEV (reference sequence). The CDR3 is CASSYGQANYGYTF. The CDR3, as DNA: TGTGCCAGCAGCTACGGACAGGCTAACTATGGCTACACCTTC.

The gene calls are TRBV7-2 and TRBJ1-5, with a weak D call TRBD1 (6 bases). This CDR3 contains 17 residues. The ends were cut back, 2 bases at V and 5 bases at J, with 19 bases in the middle. Germline assignment: CDR1 SGHTA and CDR2 FQGNSA. The CDR3 spells CASSLWGRWERYQPQHF. The CDR3 nucleotides are TGTGCCAGCAGCTTATGGGGGCGGTGGGAAAGATATCAGCCCCAGCATTTT. Combining the CDR3 with reference TRBV7-2 and TRBJ1-5 gives the whole variable domain GAGVSQSPSNKVTEKGKDVELRCDPISGHTALYWYRQSLGQGLEFLIYFQGNSAPDKSGLPSDRFSAERTGGSVSTLTIQRTQQEDSAVYLCASSLWGRWERYQPQHFGDGTRLSIL.

The rearrangement uses TRBV6-5 and TRBJ2-3, with 9 bases fitting TRBD1. The CDR3 has 14 residues. CDR1 is MNHEY, CDR2 SVGAGI, per germline. J was trimmed by 3 bases and V by 4 bases; bases with no gene match: 2. Here the CDR3 reads CASSLDRGTDTQYF. The CDR3 nucleotides are TGTGCCAGCAGTTTGGACAGGGGTACAGATACGCAGTATTTT.

The J gene is TRBJ2-1, the V gene TRBV30, with 11 positions matching TRBD2. CDR1 GTSNPN and CDR2 SVGIG come from the germline V gene (reference sequence). The CDR3 contains 15 residues. With 3 bases clipped from V and 9 bases from J, the junction kept 10 bases outside the gene matches. CDR3 sequence: CAWRISGRALLEQFF. The CDR3 nucleotides read TGTGCCTGGAGGATTAGCGGGAGGGCTCTTCTTGAGCAGTTCTTC.

The chain recombines TRBV7-2 with TRBJ1-1; TRBD1 matches 12 bases. Trimming took 3 bases from V and 4 from J; bases not matched to a gene: 6. Germline CDR1 is SGHTA and CDR2 is FQGNSA. The CDR3 runs to 16 residues. DNA for the CDR3: TGTGCCAGCAGCTTGAGGGACAGGGGGCTTGGCACTGAAGCTTTCTTT. This sequence encodes CASSLRDRGLGTEAFF.

V and J are TRBV7-2 and TRBJ2-1, with a tentative D call TRBD2 (5 bases). CDR1 and CDR2 from the germline V gene are SGHTA and FQGNSA. This CDR3 comprises 13 residues. With 0 bases removed from V and 7 bases from J, the gap between germline ends came to 7 bases. CDR3 nucleotide sequence: TGTGCCAGCAGCTTAGCCCGGGAAAATGAGCAGTTCTTC. Translation: CASSLARENEQFF.

V gene TRBV4-3 combines with J gene TRBJ2-2; no clear D. The V and J ends lost 1 base and 6 bases respectively, with 9 bases between them. Germline V gives CDR1 LGHNA, CDR2 YSLEER. This CDR3 is 14 amino acids long. The CDR3 DNA follows: TGCGCCAGCAGCCAAGTAGTTTTCGCCGGGGAGCTGTTTTTT. It codes for CASSQVVFAGELFF.